Presented here are 19 T cell receptor beta chains from one specimen sequenced in a study of blood T cells in healthy people across ages (dated by TCRdb to 2014 to 2015). Libraries were built with 5' RACE. These reads were obtained on an Illumina HiSeq 2500. The second PCR ran for roughly 6 to 11 cycles and used a J-beta primer mix along with a sample-barcoded 5' primer. TCRdb reanalyzed the raw reads on its own, using fastp at Q25 for trimming and MiXCR for clone calling, and kept in-frame beta chains. Every entry covers one CDR3 protein and lists the most common genes and DNA from its rows. The sample includes about 900,000 distinct CDR3 sequences, with around 49% observed a single time. The ten largest clones add up to under 15% of the sample. Sample: blood. These receptors originate from a young man in good health.

The sample holds many counts of this clonotype. V usage is TRBV11-2 and J usage is TRBJ2-5; 7 bases line up with TRBD1. V lost 4 bases, J lost 5 bases, and 13 bases stayed unmatched. Germline CDR1 is SGHAT and CDR2 is FQNNGV. The CDR3 is made up of 16 amino acids. CDR3 bases: TGTGCCAGCAGCTCAGTAACAGGGGTTGACGGGGAGACCCAGTACTTC. It specifies CASSSVTGVDGETQYF.

The gene calls are TRBV10-3 and TRBJ2-3, with 11 bases fitting TRBD2. The J segment lost 1 base and the V segment lost 2 bases, leaving 2 bases of the junction unmatched. CDR1 ENHRY and CDR2 SYGVKD come from the germline V gene. The CDR3 is made up of 16 amino acids. In DNA form, the CDR3 reads TGTGCCATCAGTGAGCTAGCGGGGGGACGCACAGATACGCAGTATTTT. It encodes CAISELAGGRTDTQYF.

J is TRBJ2-3 and V is TRBV5-1; weak D call: TRBD1 (5 bases). The V gene lost 0 bases and the J gene lost 4 bases, with 15 bases spanning the gap. The germline CDR1 and CDR2 sequences are SGHRS and YFSETQ. This CDR3 has 16 amino acids. CDR3 residues: CASSLVPRQGPDTQYF. Written as DNA, the CDR3 is TGCGCCAGCAGCTTGGTCCCGCGGCAGGGCCCAGATACGCAGTATTTT.

This sequence joins TRBV21-1 and TRBJ1-1; TRBD1, the D gene given by the table, was not confirmed from the DNA. TRBV21-1 is a listed pseudogene. CDR3 length: 16 amino acids. The CDR3 DNA is TGTGCCAGCAGCTTGAAGGGGGGGCCTGGGAACACTGAAGCTTTCTTT. Protein product: CASSLKGGPGNTEAFF.

This clonotype was seen a handful of times. The V gene is TRBV5-1, the J gene TRBJ1-1; D is unresolved. The CDR3 consists of 15 residues. Trimming took off 0 bases at V and 0 bases at J, with 9 bases between the two ends. Germline assignment: CDR1 SGHRS and CDR2 YFSETQ. The CDR3: CASSLGPSLNTEAFF. CDR3 DNA: TGCGCCAGCAGCTTGGGGCCCAGTTTGAACACTGAAGCTTTCTTT.

The genes are TRBV29-1 and TRBJ2-5; D gene unclear. V was cut by 7 bases and J by 11 bases, with 23 bases left in between. The CDR3 totals 13 residues. Germline V CDR1 and CDR2: SQVTM, ANQGSEA. The CDR3 sequence is CSGDLGLTGPQYF. CDR3 bases: TGCAGCGGTGACTTGGGGTTGACGGGTCCTCAGTACTTC.

This clonotype was detected a few times. This sequence joins TRBV5-1 and TRBJ2-5, with D possibly TRBD2 on 5 matching bases. This CDR3 comprises 16 residues. CDR1 is SGHRS and CDR2 is YFSETQ in the germline V gene. V was cut by 4 bases and J by 4 bases, with 20 bases left in between. The CDR3 loop reads CASSRDRPNGIETQYF. The CDR3 nucleotides read TGCGCCAGCAGCAGAGACCGCCCGAACGGGATAGAGACCCAGTACTTC.

The rearrangement links TRBV6-5 to TRBJ1-2; 11 bases fit TRBD1. The V segment lost 6 bases and the J segment 4 bases; nucleotides outside the gene matches: 7. Germline V lookup: CDR1 MNHEY, CDR2 SVGAGI. The CDR3 spans 15 residues. This CDR3 reads CASSRGQGGSYGYTF. The CDR3 nucleotides read TGTGCCAGCAGCCGGGGACAGGGGGGAAGCTATGGCTACACCTTC.

The chain has TRBV3-1 and TRBJ2-3, with 12 nucleotides matching TRBD2. The CDR3 sequence is 18 residues long. Germline V gene lookup returns CDR1 LGHDT and CDR2 YNNKEL (reference sequence). V lost 2 bases to trimming and J lost 3 bases; unmatched junction nucleotides: 9. The CDR3 sequence is CASSQLLLAGGPTDTQYF. CDR3 DNA: TGTGCCAGCAGCCAACTCCTGCTAGCGGGGGGGCCTACAGATACGCAGTATTTT.

This clonotype has a handful of counts. V usage is TRBV12-3 or TRBV12-4 and J usage is TRBJ2-7, with D unclear. The J call may be wrong; the DNA end is better matched by TRBJ2-5. The CDR3 is made up of 11 amino acids. CDR3 protein: CASRLSETQYF. The CDR3 region has the DNA TGTGCCAGCCGCTTATCAGAGACCCAGTACTTC.

This clonotype was counted only a few times. The chain couples TRBV5-1 to TRBJ1-5; D gene unclear. V lost 0 bases and J lost 7, with 8 bases in between. CDR1 SGHRS and CDR2 YFSETQ come from the germline V gene. The CDR3 length is 13 residues. As DNA, the CDR3 is TGCGCCAGCAGCTTGGACAGTCGGCAGCCCCAGCATTTT. Its protein is CASSLDSRQPQHF.

CDR3 bases: TGTGCCAGCAGTTACTCTTTGGCGGATAGGACAGGGGGCGTATACGAGCAGTACTTC. Translation: CASSYSLADRTGGVYEQYF. The chain couples TRBV6-5 to TRBJ2-7; TRBD1 matches at 11 bases. In germline, CDR1 is MNHEY, CDR2 SVGAGI. CDR3 length: 19 amino acids. V dropped 0 bases and J dropped 4; count of bases not matched to a gene: 14.

The chain couples TRBV29-1 to TRBJ1-1; D ambiguous. V was shortened by 4 bases and J by 0 bases, with 27 bases between the two germline ends. This CDR3 has 19 residues. CDR1 and CDR2 (germline): SQVTM, ANQGSEA. The CDR3 region is CSVALRATVTLGVNTEAFF. The CDR3 DNA reads TGCAGCGTTGCCCTAAGGGCGACTGTCACATTAGGAGTGAACACTGAAGCTTTCTTT.

The chain links TRBV24-1 to TRBJ2-2, with D perhaps TRBD2 (6 bases). This CDR3 has 15 residues. Trimming left V 5 bases short and J 2 bases short, with 11 bases between. CDR1 and CDR2 (germline): KGHDR, SFDVKD. CDR3 coding DNA: TGTGCCACCAGTGGGACTAATGATAACACCGGGGAGCTGTTTTTT. Protein sequence: CATSGTNDNTGELFF.

This clonotype has only a few counts. The chain has TRBV5-8 and TRBJ2-3; 9 bases are a match to TRBD2. Germline V gene data show CDR1 as SGHTS and CDR2 as YDEGEE. Trimming at V came to 1 base and at J to 2 bases, leaving 5 bases not matched to a gene. CDR3 size: 16 residues. CDR3 sequence: CASSLRRGGPTDTQYF. The CDR3 nucleotides are TGTGCCAGCAGCTTGAGGCGGGGGGGTCCCACAGATACGCAGTATTTT.

V gene TRBV5-5 combines with J gene TRBJ1-5, with D possibly being TRBD1 (5 bases). V was shortened by 3 bases and J by 5 bases, with 12 bases between the two germline ends. This CDR3 has 14 amino acids. From germline, CDR1 is SGHKS and CDR2 YYEKEE (reference sequence). CDR3 residues: CASSYDSTYQPQHF. DNA for the CDR3: TGTGCCAGCAGCTACGACAGTACGTATCAGCCCCAGCATTTT.

This chain links TRBV28 with TRBJ2-1; 7 bases align to TRBD1. The CDR3 is 15 amino acids. The germline CDR1 and CDR2 sequences are MDHEN and SYDVKM. J gave up 6 bases and V 4 bases, and 9 bases lay outside the gene matches. CDR3 amino acids: CASSSPGTEFNEQFF. In DNA form, the CDR3 reads TGTGCCAGCAGTTCACCCGGGACAGAGTTCAATGAGCAGTTCTTC.

This clonotype occurred many times. This rearrangement joins TRBV7-9 to TRBJ1-1, with 8 bases matching TRBD1. V shed 1 base, J shed 7 bases, and the junction held 5 bases outside the gene matches. This CDR3 region has 14 residues. The germline V gene has CDR1 SEHNR and CDR2 FQNEAQ (reference sequence). CDR3: CASSLGQGISEAFF. The CDR3 DNA is TGTGCCAGCAGCTTAGGACAGGGGATCAGTGAAGCTTTCTTT.

The chain has TRBV20-1 and TRBJ2-5; D unclear. Trimming took off 5 bases at V and 2 bases at J, with 12 bases between the two ends. CDR3 length equals 13 residues. Per germline, CDR1 DFQATT and CDR2 SNEGSKA (reference sequence). The CDR3 region has the DNA TGCAGTGCTCGCATACGGAATCAAGAGACCCAGTACTTC. Encoded protein: CSARIRNQETQYF.